This T cell receptor (beta chain) was observed in a study of CXCR4 blockade with PD-1 therapy in pancreatic cancer (dated by TCRdb to about 2019). Background for the entire study: Multiplex immunohistochemistry and TCRbeta immunosequencing of resected pancreatic ductal adenocarcinoma were combined in the study with ex vivo slice culture in which PD-1 and CXCR4 blockade were tested. Two geographically distinct regions were TCR-sequenced from each of several tumors to assess intratumoral heterogeneity.

There are 17 amino acids in the CDR3, from cysteine to phenylalanine inclusive. Just CDR3 DNA is preserved here, 51 bases in frame from base 1. V and J are trimmed by 4 bases and 0 bases, and the gene matches miss 5 bases of the junction. From a lookup of the germline V gene (reference sequence), CDR1 and CDR2 are MNHEY and SMNVEV. Extracted DNA was used for immunosequencing of TCRbeta CDR3 regions with the immunoSEQ Assay at Adaptive Biotechnologies. For the original study's pipeline: To measure the absolute abundance of each unique TCRbeta CDR3, the sequences were collapsed and filtered. Clonality was defined as 1 minus Pielou's evenness, computed on productive in-frame rearrangements only. Regional overlap was measured by following the top 100 nucleotide rearrangements across paired samples, and the Morisita index was used to compare paired samples with unrelated samples. The immunoSEQ Rearrangement Details tool was used to assess convergence of nucleotide rearrangements onto identical amino acid sequences. TCRdb carries this immuneACCESS record with in-frame sequences only. Its versions omit some clonotypes, under half of them owing to an unresolved V gene in the studies checked, with the rest unexplained. V and J calls and clone size are those listed in that table; D and trimming were worked out from the DNA. The sample includes about 5,900 clones, with roughly a third observed a single time. Around 12% of the sample belongs to the ten largest clones.

The patients who supplied the archived tumor blocks had received no neoadjuvant therapy before resection. In the preserved-tissue arm, the study used around 33 surgical resection samples taken from more than 20 pancreatic ductal adenocarcinoma patients who had not previously been treated. DNA for the resection arm was extracted from ten 5-micron curls of FFPE tumor cut next to the multiplex immunohistochemistry slide. In the case of this clone: The specificity of this receptor is unknown. Per-nucleotide qualities are absent, and no much larger clonotype sits a single base away.

What the study reported, not specific to this receptor: Clonal expansion was observed in tumors, with a mean productive clonality of 0.14 compared with 0.05 in healthy blood, but no correlation between clonality and survival was found. Because only TCRbeta chains were sequenced, true antigen-specificity overlap of convergent dominant clones was left unconfirmed pending paired alpha-beta single-cell sequencing. A strong correlation was found between the frequency of an amino acid clone and the number of distinct nucleotide rearrangements encoding that clone, which suggests convergent selection driven by common tumor antigens.

Sequencing used tumor tissue. The receptor was isolated from a human donor with pancreatic ductal adenocarcinoma. The chain links TRBV27 with TRBJ2-6; TRBD1 agrees with 8 junctional bases. The nucleotide sequence is TGTGCCAGCAGTTCAGGACAGGGAAGCTCTGGGGCCAACGTCCTGACTTTC. It specifies CASSSGQGSSGANVLTF.